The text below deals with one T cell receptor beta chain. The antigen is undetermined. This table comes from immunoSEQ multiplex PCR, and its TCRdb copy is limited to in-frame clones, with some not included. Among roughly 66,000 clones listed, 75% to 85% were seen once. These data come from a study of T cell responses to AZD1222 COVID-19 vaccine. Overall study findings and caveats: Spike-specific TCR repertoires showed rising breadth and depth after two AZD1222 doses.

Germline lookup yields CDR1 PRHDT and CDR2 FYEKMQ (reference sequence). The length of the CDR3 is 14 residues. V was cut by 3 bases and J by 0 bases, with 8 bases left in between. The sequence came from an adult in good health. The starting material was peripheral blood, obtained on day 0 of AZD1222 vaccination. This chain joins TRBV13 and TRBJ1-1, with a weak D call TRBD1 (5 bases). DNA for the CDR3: TGTGCCAGCAGCTTGGGACGGTTGAACACTGAAGCTTTCTTT. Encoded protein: CASSLGRLNTEAFF.